The present TCR beta chain was sequenced within a study of neoadjuvant anti-PD-1 for oral cavity cancer. About the research overall: Patients without progression received a fourth nivolumab dose around day 43, then surgical resection on days 50-56. Whole-study results and caveats: Each response group had just three patients in TCR analyses.

Described time point: after neoadjuvant nivolumab, at surgical resection. Patients had newly diagnosed, untreated stage II-IVA oral cavity squamous cell carcinoma. These oral cavity squamous cell carcinomas were HPV-negative and locally advanced. The assay was immunoSEQ multiplex PCR, and TCRdb's table has in-frame clones only and misses some. The sample lists more than 9,500 clones, about 70% seen once, with around 2.5% in the top ten. Trimming shortened V by 0 bases and J by 1 base, and 6 bases separated the two germline ends. Germline CDR1 and CDR2: LNHNV and YYDKDF (reference sequence). CDR3 length: 14 residues. For this clone: Its antigen is currently unknown.

The TCR sequence derives from a person aged 35-79 years with oral cavity squamous cell carcinoma. The chain couples TRBV15 to TRBJ1-1; D gene unclear. This specimen was PBMCs, taken after nivolumab (anti-PD-1) treatment. The CDR3 nucleotides read TGTGCCACCAGCAGAGATCTTTCGAACACTGAAGCTTTCTTT. This gives the protein CATSRDLSNTEAFF.